The 14 T cell receptor beta chains given below trace back to one sample, sequenced in a study of T cell repertoires in cytomegalovirus infection. TCRdb called the reads again in MiXCR, with one record for every CDR3 protein. The sample gives roughly 600,000 distinct CDR3 sequences, 20% to 25% of which show up once; around 8% is in the top ten. The sequenced sample consisted of CD8+ T cells from PBMCs. Source of these receptors: a human donor in good health (CMV status not recorded). Some clones in this sample may be carry-over from other donors' samples.

V usage is TRBV19 and J usage is TRBJ1-5; 7 bases are shared with TRBD1. V shed 7 bases and J 4 bases; nucleotides not matched to a gene: 10. Germline-derived CDR1 and CDR2 are LNHDA and SQIVND (reference sequence). The CDR3 consists of 15 residues. The CDR3 sequence: CASKGGSKGNQPQHF. In nucleotides, the CDR3 is TGTGCCAGTAAAGGGGGCTCCAAGGGGAATCAGCCCCAGCATTTT. The full variable domain, with the rest looked up from reference TRBV19 and TRBJ1-5, is DGGITQSPKYLFRKEGQNVTLSCEQNLNHDAMYWYRQDPGQGLRLIYYSQIVNDFQKGDIAEGYSVSREKKESFPLTVTSAQKNPTAFYLCASKGGSKGNQPQHFGDGTRLSIL.

The chain joins TRBV5-1 to TRBJ2-3, with TRBD1 identical over 7 bases. With 1 base clipped from V and 4 bases from J, the junction kept 3 bases outside the gene matches. The CDR3 is 14 residues long. The germline gives CDR1 SGHRS, CDR2 YFSETQ. DNA of the CDR3: TGCGCCAGCAGCTTGAAGGGGGCGGCAGATACGCAGTATTTT. This encodes CASSLKGAADTQYF.

The chain links TRBV20-1 to TRBJ2-7, with a weak D call TRBD2 (7 bases). Trimming stripped 0 bases from V and 1 base from J, with 10 bases between. From germline, CDR1 is DFQATT and CDR2 SNEGSKA (reference sequence). The length of the CDR3 is 14 residues. The CDR3 sequence is CSAREAGQSYEQYV. The CDR3 nucleotides are TGCAGTGCTAGAGAAGCGGGACAATCCTACGAGCAGTACGTC.

In its sample, this clonotype was seen a few times. The chain uses TRBV25-1 and TRBJ1-2; no firm D call. The germline V and J ends were trimmed by 8 bases and 2 bases, with 9 bases remaining between them. The CDR3 runs to 12 residues. Germline V CDR1 and CDR2: MGHDK, SYGVNS. The CDR3 reads CASHGRNYGYTF. In DNA, the CDR3 is TGTGCCAGCCATGGACGGAACTATGGCTACACCTTC.

This clonotype has only a few counts. The chain uses TRBV20-1 and TRBJ1-2; D is uncertain. The CDR3 consists of 12 residues. Germline CDR1 is DFQATT and CDR2 is SNEGSKA (reference sequence). The CDR3 nucleotides are TGCAGGATGTTGGGAGGGCTACCTGGCTACACCTTC. Residues: CRMLGGLPGYTF.

This chain uses TRBV2 with TRBJ2-5, with 8 bases aligning to TRBD1. Trimming removed 3 bases from V and 3 bases from J; junction bases left unmatched: 3. CDR3 length: 14 amino acids. CDR1 is SNHLY and CDR2 is FYNNEI in the germline V gene. The chain's CDR3 is CASSDRGREETQYF. The CDR3 DNA reads as TGTGCCAGCAGTGACAGGGGGCGGGAAGAGACCCAGTACTTC.

The V and J genes are TRBV7-9 and TRBJ2-1; D is uncertain. This CDR3 has 13 amino acids. Germline CDR1 SEHNR, CDR2 FQNEAQ (reference sequence). The ends were cut back, 5 bases at V and 4 bases at J, with 9 bases in the middle. The CDR3 loop is CASSPNLYNEQFF. The DNA for the CDR3 is TGTGCCAGCAGCCCCAACCTTTACAATGAGCAGTTCTTC.

V is TRBV7-9 and J is TRBJ1-5; D is possibly TRBD1 (6 bases). With 1 base removed from V and 11 bases from J, the gap between germline ends came to 15 bases. Germline V gene lookup returns CDR1 SEHNR and CDR2 FQNEAQ (reference sequence). This CDR3 has 14 amino acids. Here the CDR3 DNA reads TGTGCCAGCAGCTTAGAGACAGGCGGCGGAGCCCAGCATTTT. This sequence encodes CASSLETGGGAQHF.

In its sample, this clonotype was seen many times. The V gene is TRBV7-2, the J gene TRBJ1-2, with D perhaps matching TRBD1 (6 bases). V was trimmed by 4 bases and J by 8 bases, leaving 11 bases between them. The germline gives CDR1 SGHTA, CDR2 FQGNSA. The CDR3 is 12 residues long. CDR3 DNA: TGTGCCAGCAGCTCACAGGGTCGGGGCTACACCTTC. This gives the protein CASSSQGRGYTF. The full variable domain, rest sourced from reference TRBV7-2 and TRBJ1-2, is GAGVSQSPSNKVTEKGKDVELRCDPISGHTALYWYRQSLGQGLEFLIYFQGNSAPDKSGLPSDRFSAERTGGSVSTLTIQRTQQEDSAVYLCASSSQGRGYTFGSGTRLTVV.

This clonotype was detected many times. The rearrangement uses TRBV7-2 and TRBJ2-3; 8 positions match TRBD1. V was clipped by 6 bases and J by 5 bases; unmatched bases: 13. There are 16 residues in the CDR3. Germline loops: CDR1 SGHTA, CDR2 FQGNSA. The CDR3 loop is CASRQGNTGGQDTQYF. The DNA of the CDR3 is TGTGCCAGCAGACAGGGAAATACAGGGGGTCAAGATACGCAGTATTTT.

This sequence joins TRBV4-1 and TRBJ2-1; TRBD2 aligns across 7 bases. Germline CDR1 reads MGHRA; CDR2 reads YSYEKL. This CDR3 is 13 amino acids long. V gave up 3 bases and J gave up 6 bases; unmatched junction bases: 2. The CDR3 sequence is CASSHRLANEQFF. The CDR3 DNA follows: TGCGCCAGCAGCCACCGACTAGCCAATGAGCAGTTCTTC.

This clonotype was seen a few times. The chain employs TRBV20-1 and TRBJ1-2, with D possibly matching TRBD1 (5 bases). CDR1 and CDR2 (germline): DFQATT, SNEGSKA (reference sequence). Between the trimmed V and J ends, which lost 2 bases and 3 bases, there was a span of 19 bases. This CDR3 comprises 16 residues. The chain's CDR3 is CSARSNAAGSDYGYTF. CDR3 in DNA: TGCAGTGCTAGATCCAATGCGGCAGGGTCGGACTATGGCTACACCTTC.

As regards this clonotype: The final CDR3 position lacks the conserved phenylalanine or tryptophan, pointing to a likely read error. The rearrangement joins TRBV7-2 to TRBJ1-5; 8 nucleotides agree with TRBD1. The CDR3 is made up of 17 amino acids. CDR1 and CDR2 from the germline V gene are SGHTA and FQGNSA. CDR3 region: CASSHSWRQGRGQSQHL. The CDR3 coding sequence is TGTGCCAGCAGCCATAGCTGGCGACAGGGGAGGGGTCAGTCCCAGCATCTT.

The chain recombines TRBV10-3 with TRBJ2-7; 11 bases align to TRBD2. CDR1 is ENHRY and CDR2 is SYGVKD in the germline V gene. After removal of 6 bases from V and 1 base from J, the junction contained 5 bases not matched to a gene. The CDR3 runs 15 residues. The CDR3 nucleotides read TGTGCCATCAGCCAGACTAGCGGGGTTTCCTACGAGCAGTACTTC. Translation gives CAISQTSGVSYEQYF.